The 3 T cell receptor beta chains in this list originate from one sample, sequenced in a study of CXCR3-negative and CXCR3-positive naive CD8 T cells. Study-wide findings and caveats: Naive cells positive for CXCR3 carried more hydrophobic TRB CDR3s than CXCR3-negative ones.

The TRB libraries of cDNA were built by UMI-labeled 5' RACE. TCRdb reanalyzed the 5' RACE reads, giving one entry per CDR3 protein sequence and no DNA. This repertoire comprises fewer than 8,000 distinct CDR3 sequences; its ten largest clones make up over 1.5%. No antigen is known for these receptors. The specimen sequenced was naive CXCR3+ CD8+ T cells from blood. Subset meaning: CD45RO-CCR7+CD27+CD95- naive CD8+ T cells expressing CXCR3 (TNR3+). The receptor set was obtained from a human donor in good health. Some clones in this sample may be carry-over from other donors' samples.

This chain links TRBV11-3 with TRBJ2-1; TCRdb's D gene call, TRBD2, goes unchecked for lack of DNA. Germline CDR1 SGHNT, CDR2 YENEEA. The CDR3 is 15 residues long. This CDR3 is CASSRLMREVDEQFF.

By frequency, this clonotype is medium-sized. The rearrangement links TRBV4-2 to TRBJ2-1. CDR3 length equals 15 residues. Germline values: CDR1 LGHNA, CDR2 YNFKEQ. CDR3: CASSQATLGRHEQFF.

This sequence joins TRBV10-3 and TRBJ2-1; TCRdb gives TRBD2 as the D gene, but with no DNA this cannot be confirmed. Germline CDR1 reads ENHRY; CDR2 reads SYGVKD. This CDR3 spans 15 amino acids. This CDR3 is CATFTTSGGLVEQFF.